The TCR beta chain described here comes from a study of T cell responses to AZD1222 COVID-19 vaccine. Remarks on this clone: Its target is not known.

With 0 bases removed from V and 0 bases from J, the gap between germline ends came to 10 bases. Germline V gene data show CDR1 as LNHDA and CDR2 as SQIVND (reference sequence). CDR3 length: 16 amino acids. Study-wide results and limits: A rise in Spike-specific TCR breadth and depth followed two AZD1222 doses. The sample set comprised mostly white British donors with more females, and clonal diversity was possibly underestimated.

Produced via immunoSEQ multiplex PCR; TCRdb's table is partial and in-frame only. Here the sample spans 150,000 to 200,000 clones, around 86% being singletons. The V call is TRBV19, the J call TRBJ2-3; possibly TRBD1 for D (6 bases). The material sequenced was peripheral blood, taken on day 0 of MenACWY control vaccination. The sequence was obtained from an adult in good health. The CDR3 nucleotides read TGTGCCAGTAGTATAGATACCGGACAGAGCACAGATACGCAGTATTTT. This sequence encodes CASSIDTGQSTDTQYF. The variable domain in full, completed from reference TRBV19 and TRBJ2-3, reads DGGITQSPKYLFRKEGQNVTLSCEQNLNHDAMYWYRQDPGQGLRLIYYSQIVNDFQKGDIAEGYSVSREKKESFPLTVTSAQKNPTAFYLCASSIDTGQSTDTQYFGPGTRLTVL.